This T cell receptor (beta chain) was recorded in a study of cytomegalovirus exposure and HLA in healthy donors. Germline V gives CDR1 KGHSY, CDR2 FQNENV. The CDR3 contains 17 residues. Trimming removed 0 bases at V and 5 bases at J, with 20 bases between. Primers included in the PCR were 60 Vbeta and 13 Jbeta primers. Clones were sequenced by immunoSEQ multiplex PCR, and TCRdb holds only the in-frame ones, with some missing. The sample's table shows about 65,000 clones. The sequence came from a boy between 10 and 17 years old in good health and CMV-seronegative. The rearrangement joins TRBV16 to TRBJ2-7, with D perhaps matching TRBD2 (7 bases). The source material was PBMCs. The CDR3 region has the DNA TGTGCCAGCAGCCAATCCCCCCTTGGGAGGGGGTCTCACGAGCAGTACTTC. Translated: CASSQSPLGRGSHEQYF.